This T cell receptor beta chain was documented in a study of T cell responses to AZD1222 COVID-19 vaccine. Whole-study context: Investigators merged groups given second doses at roughly 4 or roughly 12 weeks.

Details on this clone: Antigen: not known.

Study findings and constraints: Spike-wide coverage was observed for vaccine-associated CD4 TCRs, with dominant responses at 160-218 and 743-854. Reports say nearly half of spike-specific TCRs go after unmutated variant regions.

Clones were sequenced by immunoSEQ multiplex PCR, and TCRdb holds only the in-frame ones, with some missing. The sample includes more than 100,000 clones, roughly 84% seen only once; the top ten take about 10%. The material sequenced was peripheral blood, taken on day 0 of AZD1222 vaccination. The TCR was taken from an adult in good health.

The CDR3 spells CASSSWTGAKDYEQYF. Here the CDR3 DNA reads TGCGCCAGCAGCTCCTGGACAGGGGCAAAAGACTACGAGCAGTACTTC. The J gene is TRBJ2-7, the V gene TRBV4-1; 9 nucleotides align to TRBD1. The germline V gene has CDR1 MGHRA and CDR2 YSYEKL. This CDR3 spans 16 amino acids. The trim removed 5 bases at V and 3 bases at J, leaving 11 bases unmatched.